The present TCR beta chain was sequenced within a study of shared clonotypes between healthy human individuals. Background on the study: The study used three CD4 naive, three CD4 memory, two CD8 naive and one CD8 memory plate per donor. General study points: The generation probabilities recorded for non-shared clonotypes fell below those of clonotypes shared by all four donors.

Clones were read by immunoSEQ multiplex PCR, and TCRdb kept only the in-frame ones, dropping some. The sample has around 2,000,000 clones, approximately 94% seen once. The CDR3 length is 14 residues. On this clone: The antigen is unknown.

The naive CD8 subset, CD45RO-negative cells positively selected for CCR7, excluded terminally differentiated effector memory CD45RA+ cells. The chain is built from TRBV21-1 and TRBJ2-7; TRBD2, the D gene given by the table, was not confirmed from the DNA. TRBV21-1 is shown as a pseudogene. The receptor was derived from a young man in good health. Source material: naive CD8+ T cells sorted from blood. DNA for the CDR3: TGTGCCAGCCCCGGGACTAGCGCTGAGAACGAGCAGTACTTC. It specifies CASPGTSAENEQYF.